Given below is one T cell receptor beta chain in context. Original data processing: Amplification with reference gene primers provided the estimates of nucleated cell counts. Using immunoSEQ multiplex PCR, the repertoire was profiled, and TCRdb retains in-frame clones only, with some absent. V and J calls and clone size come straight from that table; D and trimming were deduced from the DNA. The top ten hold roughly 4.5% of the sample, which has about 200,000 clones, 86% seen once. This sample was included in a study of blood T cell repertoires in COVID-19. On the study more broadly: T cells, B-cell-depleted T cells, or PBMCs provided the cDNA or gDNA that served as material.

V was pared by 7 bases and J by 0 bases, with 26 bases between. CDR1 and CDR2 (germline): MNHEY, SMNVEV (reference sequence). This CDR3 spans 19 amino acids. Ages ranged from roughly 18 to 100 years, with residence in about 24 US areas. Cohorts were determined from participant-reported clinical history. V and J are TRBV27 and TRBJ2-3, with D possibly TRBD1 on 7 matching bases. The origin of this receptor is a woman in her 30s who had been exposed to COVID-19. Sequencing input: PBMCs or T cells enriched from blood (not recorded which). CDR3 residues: CASTSLYRGLNPSTDTQYF. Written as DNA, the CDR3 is TGTGCCAGCACCTCGCTCTACAGGGGACTCAACCCGAGCACAGATACGCAGTATTTT.